The next 8 T cell receptor beta chains were all read from a single sample in a study of blood T cell repertoires in COVID-19. Profiling relied on immunoSEQ multiplex PCR, and the TCRdb table lists in-frame clones only, not all of them. The table lists 120,000 to 150,000 clones, around 81% of them singletons, with 5% in the top ten. The sample consisted of peripheral blood. The receptors here all came from a woman in her forties or fifties with acute or convalescent COVID-19.

The chain links TRBV19 to TRBJ1-5; D uncertain. This CDR3 region has 13 residues. Trimming removed 4 bases from V and 7 bases from J, with 11 bases in between. In germline, CDR1 is LNHDA, CDR2 SQIVND (reference sequence). In DNA form, the CDR3 reads TGTGCCAGTAGTAACGGATACAGACAGCCCCAGCATTTT. It encodes CASSNGYRQPQHF.

This chain's CDR3 is CASRRDVENNEQFF. CDR3 bases: TGTGCCAGCAGGCGGGATGTAGAGAACAATGAGCAGTTCTTC. The genes are TRBV6-4 and TRBJ2-1; TRBD2 might be the D (6 bases). This CDR3 has 14 amino acids. Germline lookup yields CDR1 MRHNA and CDR2 SNTAGT. The V and J ends lost 6 bases and 5 bases respectively, with 14 bases between them.

The genes are TRBV6-2 or TRBV6-3 and TRBJ1-1, with TRBD1 as a possible D gene (5 bases). Germline loops: CDR1 MNHEY, CDR2 SVGEGT. Trimming removed 5 bases from V and 1 base from J, with 11 bases in between. CDR3 length equals 14 residues. The CDR3 region has the DNA TGTGCCAGCAGTGACCCCGGGGGGAACACTGAAGCTTTCTTT. Amino acids: CASSDPGGNTEAFF.

This sequence joins TRBV9 and TRBJ1-1; possibly TRBD1 for D (6 bases). Germline V CDR1 and CDR2: SGDLS, YYNGEE. Trimming removed 0 bases from V and 7 bases from J, with 16 bases in between. This CDR3 contains 15 residues. In DNA, the CDR3 is TGTGCCAGCAGCGTAGCTCCCCGGGACACCCATGAAGCTTTCTTT. Translating gives CASSVAPRDTHEAFF.

This rearrangement joins TRBV6-6 to TRBJ2-1; possibly TRBD2 for D (6 bases). V lost 7 bases to trimming and J lost 3 bases, with 13 bases between them. Per germline, CDR1 MNHNY and CDR2 SVGAGI (reference sequence). This CDR3 contains 14 residues. CDR3 region: CASNKPSDYNEQFF. The DNA for the CDR3 is TGTGCCAGCAATAAACCTAGCGACTACAATGAGCAGTTCTTC.

This clone was detected a few times. J is TRBJ2-7 and V is TRBV3-1 (or the pseudogene TRBV3-2); 7 bases agree with TRBD1. V trimming: 4 bases; J trimming: 3 bases; junction bases outside the gene matches: 6. Germline V lookup: CDR1 LGHDT, CDR2 YNNKEL (reference sequence). The CDR3 totals 14 residues. CDR3 nucleotide sequence: TGTGCCAGCAGCCCCGGACAGGTTCTCTACGAGCAGTACTTC. Protein: CASSPGQVLYEQYF.

The chain carries TRBV11-1 and TRBJ2-1; the match to TRBD1 covers 10 bases. The ends lost 7 bases at V and 10 bases at J; junction bases unmatched: 16. Germline CDR1 and CDR2: SGHAT and FQDESV (reference sequence). CDR3 length: 16 residues. The DNA of the CDR3 is TGTGCCAGCAACCCGGCTACCGGGACAGGGGCCTGGGAGCAGTTCTTC. Residues: CASNPATGTGAWEQFF.

The chain couples TRBV29-1 to TRBJ1-2; a weak D match, TRBD1 (5 bases). Trimming left V 5 bases short and J 7 bases short, with 14 bases between. There are 12 residues in the CDR3. The germline V gene has CDR1 SQVTM and CDR2 ANQGSEA. CDR3 in DNA: TGCAGCGTTCGGAGGGGCAGAAGTGGCTACACCTTC. As protein: CSVRRGRSGYTF.